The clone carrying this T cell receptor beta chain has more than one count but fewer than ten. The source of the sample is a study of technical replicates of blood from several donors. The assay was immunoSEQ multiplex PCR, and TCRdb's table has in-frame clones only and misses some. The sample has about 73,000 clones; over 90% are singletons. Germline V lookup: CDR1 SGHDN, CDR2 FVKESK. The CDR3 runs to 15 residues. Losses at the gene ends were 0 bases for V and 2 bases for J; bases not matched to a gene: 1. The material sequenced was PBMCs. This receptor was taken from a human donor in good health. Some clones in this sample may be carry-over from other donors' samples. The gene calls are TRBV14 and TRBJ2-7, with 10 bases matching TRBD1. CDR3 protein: CASSQEGQGAYEQYF. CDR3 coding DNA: TGTGCCAGCAGCCAAGAAGGACAGGGGGCCTACGAGCAGTACTTC.